This T cell receptor beta chain was captured in a study of blood T cell repertoires in COVID-19. Whole-study context: Acute-phase and convalescent COVID-19 samples originated in the United States, Italy and Spain. PBMCs, B-cell-depleted T cells, or T cells provided the cDNA or gDNA that made up the material.

This clone appeared a few times. CDR1 is SNHLY and CDR2 is FYNNEI in the germline V gene. The junction had 6 bases not matched to a gene; V was cut back by 6 bases and J by 6 bases. The CDR3 length is 13 residues. The assay was immunoSEQ multiplex PCR, and TCRdb's table has in-frame clones only and misses some. Of about 80,000 clones in the sample, about 83% were seen once. The chain combines TRBV2 with TRBJ2-7, with 9 bases aligning to TRBD1. Sequenced sample: peripheral blood. This receptor was taken from a man under 40 with acute or convalescent COVID-19. For the CDR3, the DNA is TGTGCCAGCAGGGAGGGACAGGGAGGCGAGCAGTACTTC. This codes for CASREGQGGEQYF.